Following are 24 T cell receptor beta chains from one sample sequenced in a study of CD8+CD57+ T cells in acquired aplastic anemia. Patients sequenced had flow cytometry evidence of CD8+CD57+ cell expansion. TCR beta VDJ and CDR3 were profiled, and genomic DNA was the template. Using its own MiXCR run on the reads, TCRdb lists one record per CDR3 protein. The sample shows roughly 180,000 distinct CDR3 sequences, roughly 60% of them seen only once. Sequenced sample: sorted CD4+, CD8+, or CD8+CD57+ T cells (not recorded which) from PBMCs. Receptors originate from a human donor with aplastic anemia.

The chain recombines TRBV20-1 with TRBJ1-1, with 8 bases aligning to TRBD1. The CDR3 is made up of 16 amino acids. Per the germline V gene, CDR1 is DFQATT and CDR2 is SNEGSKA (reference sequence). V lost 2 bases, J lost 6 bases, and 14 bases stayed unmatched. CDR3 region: CSARTRSGGGSSEAFF. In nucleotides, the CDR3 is TGCAGTGCTAGAACACGTTCAGGGGGCGGTTCATCTGAAGCTTTCTTT.

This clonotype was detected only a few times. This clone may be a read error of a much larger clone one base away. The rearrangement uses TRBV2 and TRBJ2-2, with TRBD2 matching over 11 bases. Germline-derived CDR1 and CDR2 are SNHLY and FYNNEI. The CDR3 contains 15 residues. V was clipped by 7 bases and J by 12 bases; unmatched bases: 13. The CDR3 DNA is TGTGCCAGCACCCGTAGCGGGGGGGCCAGAGGGCAGCTGTTTTTT. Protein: CASTRSGGARGQLFF.

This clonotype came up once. The CDR3 region is CASITGGYTF. The DNA for the CDR3 is TGCGCCAGCATCACAGGGGGCTACACCTTC. The rearrangement links TRBV5-1 to TRBJ1-2; D possibly corresponds to TRBD1 (6 bases). Germline loops: CDR1 SGHRS, CDR2 YFSETQ. The CDR3 loop spans 10 amino acids. The V end lost 6 bases, the J end lost 8 bases, and 8 bases lay between the germline ends.

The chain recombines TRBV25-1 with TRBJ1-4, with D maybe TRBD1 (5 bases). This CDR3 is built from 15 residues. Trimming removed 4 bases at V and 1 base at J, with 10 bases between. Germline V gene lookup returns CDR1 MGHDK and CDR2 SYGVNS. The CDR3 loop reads CASSAWTQTNEKLFF. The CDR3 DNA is TGTGCCAGCAGTGCCTGGACACAAACTAATGAAAAACTGTTTTTT.

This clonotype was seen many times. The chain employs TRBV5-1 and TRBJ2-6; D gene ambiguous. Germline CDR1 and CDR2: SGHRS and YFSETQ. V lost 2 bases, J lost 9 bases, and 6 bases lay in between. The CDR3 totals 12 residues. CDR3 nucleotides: TGCGCCAGCAGCTTCGAGAGCAACGTCCTGACTTTC. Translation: CASSFESNVLTF.

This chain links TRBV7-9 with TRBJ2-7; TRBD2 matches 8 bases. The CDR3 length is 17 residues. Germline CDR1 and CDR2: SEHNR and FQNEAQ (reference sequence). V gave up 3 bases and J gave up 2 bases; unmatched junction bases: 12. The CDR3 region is CASSLGASGPFTYEQYF. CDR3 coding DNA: TGTGCCAGCAGCTTGGGGGCTAGCGGGCCTTTCACCTACGAGCAGTACTTC.

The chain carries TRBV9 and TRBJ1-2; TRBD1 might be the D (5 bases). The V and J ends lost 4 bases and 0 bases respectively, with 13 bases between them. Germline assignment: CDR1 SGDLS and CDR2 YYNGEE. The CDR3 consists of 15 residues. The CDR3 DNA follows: TGTGCCAGCAGCACGCAGGGCCTCCCTAACTATGGCTACACCTTC. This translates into CASSTQGLPNYGYTF.

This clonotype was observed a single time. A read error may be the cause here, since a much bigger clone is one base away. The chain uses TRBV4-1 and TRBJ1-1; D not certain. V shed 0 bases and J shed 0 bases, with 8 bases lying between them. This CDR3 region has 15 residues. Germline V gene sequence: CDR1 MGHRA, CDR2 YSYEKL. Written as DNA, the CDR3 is TGCGCCAGCAGCCAAGATCCGGTACTGAACACTGAAGCTTTCTTT. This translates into CASSQDPVLNTEAFF.

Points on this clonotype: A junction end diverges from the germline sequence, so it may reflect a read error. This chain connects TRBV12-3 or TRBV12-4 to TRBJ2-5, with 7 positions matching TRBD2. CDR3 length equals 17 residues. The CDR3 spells CASSLDGSASGEETQYF. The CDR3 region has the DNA TGTGCCAGCAGCTTAGATGGTTCGGCTAGCGGAGAAGAGACCCAGTACTTC.

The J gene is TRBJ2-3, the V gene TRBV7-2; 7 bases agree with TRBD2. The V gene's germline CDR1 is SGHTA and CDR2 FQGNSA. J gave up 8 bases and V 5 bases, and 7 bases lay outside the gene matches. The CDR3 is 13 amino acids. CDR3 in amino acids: CASSPVGGSTQYF. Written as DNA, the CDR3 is TGTGCCAGCAGCCCGGTGGGCGGGAGTACGCAGTATTTT.

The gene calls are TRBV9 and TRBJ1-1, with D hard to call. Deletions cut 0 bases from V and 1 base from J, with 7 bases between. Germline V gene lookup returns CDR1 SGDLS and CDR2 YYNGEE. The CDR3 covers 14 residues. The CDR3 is CASSVALGNTEAFF. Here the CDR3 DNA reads TGTGCCAGCAGCGTAGCGCTTGGGAACACTGAAGCTTTCTTT.

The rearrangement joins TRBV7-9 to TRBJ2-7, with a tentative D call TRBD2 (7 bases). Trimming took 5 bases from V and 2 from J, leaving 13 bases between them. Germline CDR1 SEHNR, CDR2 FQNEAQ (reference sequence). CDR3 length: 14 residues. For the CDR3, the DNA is TGTGCCAGCAGCGATAAGGGGGGGCCCTACGAGCAGTACTTC. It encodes CASSDKGGPYEQYF. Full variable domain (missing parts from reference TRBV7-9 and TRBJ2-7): DTGVSQNPRHKITKRGQNVTFRCDPISEHNRLYWYRQTLGQGPEFLTYFQNEAQLEKSRLLSDRFSAERPKGSFSTLEIQRTEQGDSAMYLCASSDKGGPYEQYFGPGTRLTVT.

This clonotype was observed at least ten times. CDR3: CASSLAGNTYEQYF. The CDR3 DNA reads as TGTGCCAGCAGTTTGGCCGGGAACACCTACGAGCAGTACTTC. The gene calls are TRBV27 and TRBJ2-7; a weak D match, TRBD2 (5 bases). Trimming pared 3 bases from V and 2 bases from J, leaving 11 bases between. CDR1 and CDR2 (germline): MNHEY, SMNVEV (reference sequence). This CDR3 contains 14 residues.

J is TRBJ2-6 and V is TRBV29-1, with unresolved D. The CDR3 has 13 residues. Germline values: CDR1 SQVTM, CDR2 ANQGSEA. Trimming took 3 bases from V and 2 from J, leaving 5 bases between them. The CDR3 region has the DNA TGCAGCGTTGATCCCGCTGGGGCCAACGTCCTGACTTTC. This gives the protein CSVDPAGANVLTF.

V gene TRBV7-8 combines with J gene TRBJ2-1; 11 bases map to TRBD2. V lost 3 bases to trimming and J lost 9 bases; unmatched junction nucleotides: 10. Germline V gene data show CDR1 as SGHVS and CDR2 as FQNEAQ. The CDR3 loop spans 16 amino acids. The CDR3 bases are TGTGCCAGCAGCTTCGGGAGTATAGCGGGAGGGCCTGAGCAGTTCTTC. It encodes CASSFGSIAGGPEQFF. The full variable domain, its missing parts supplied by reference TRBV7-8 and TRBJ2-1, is GAGVSQSPRYKVAKRGQDVALRCDPISGHVSLFWYQQALGQGPEFLTYFQNEAQLDKSGLPSDRFFAERPEGSVSTLKIQRTQQEDSAVYLCASSFGSIAGGPEQFFGPGTRLTVL.

The CDR3 DNA sequence: TGTGCCAGCAGCCAATCGTGGAGTTCACCCCTCCACTTT. It encodes CASSQSWSSPLHF. This chain connects TRBV7-6 to TRBJ1-6; D remains unclear. Trimming pared 5 bases from V and 9 bases from J, leaving 11 bases between. The CDR3 has 13 residues. The germline V gene has CDR1 SGHVS and CDR2 FNYEAQ.

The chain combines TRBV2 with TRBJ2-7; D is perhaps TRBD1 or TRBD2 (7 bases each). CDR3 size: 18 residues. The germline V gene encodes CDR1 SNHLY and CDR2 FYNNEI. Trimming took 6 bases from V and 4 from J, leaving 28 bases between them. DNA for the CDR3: TGTGCCAGCAGCTTGGTAGGGGGCGGGGGAGCATACCCTTACGAGCAGTACGTC. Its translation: CASSLVGGGGAYPYEQYV.

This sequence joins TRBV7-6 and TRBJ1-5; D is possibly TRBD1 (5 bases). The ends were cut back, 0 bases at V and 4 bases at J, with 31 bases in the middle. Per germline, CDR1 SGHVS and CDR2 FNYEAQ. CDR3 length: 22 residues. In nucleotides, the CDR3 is TGTGCCAGCAGCTTAGCCTCTAGAAGTGCCTGGGGCTGGGAGGGTAGAAATCAGCCCCAGCATTTT. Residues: CASSLASRSAWGWEGRNQPQHF. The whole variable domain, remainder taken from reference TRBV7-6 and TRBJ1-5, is GAGVSQSPRYKVTKRGQDVALRCDPISGHVSLYWYRQALGQGPEFLTYFNYEAQQDKSGLPNDRFSAERPEGSISTLTIQRTEQRDSAMYRCASSLASRSAWGWEGRNQPQHFGDGTRLSIL.

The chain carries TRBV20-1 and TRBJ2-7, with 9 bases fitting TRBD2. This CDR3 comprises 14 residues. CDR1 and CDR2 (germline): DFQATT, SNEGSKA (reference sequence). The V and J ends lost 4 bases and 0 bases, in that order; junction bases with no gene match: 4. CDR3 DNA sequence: TGCAGTGCTACCCGTAGCGGGAGCTCCTACGAGCAGTACTTC. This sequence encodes CSATRSGSSYEQYF.

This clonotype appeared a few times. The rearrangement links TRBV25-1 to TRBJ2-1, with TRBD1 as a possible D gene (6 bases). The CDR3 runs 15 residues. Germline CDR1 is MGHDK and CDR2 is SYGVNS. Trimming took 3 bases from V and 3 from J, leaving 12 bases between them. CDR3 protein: CASSEKLDSYNEQFF. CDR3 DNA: TGTGCCAGCAGTGAGAAGTTGGACAGCTACAATGAGCAGTTCTTC. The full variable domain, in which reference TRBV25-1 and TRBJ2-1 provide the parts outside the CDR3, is EADIYQTPRYLVIGTGKKITLECSQTMGHDKMYWYQQDPGMELHLIHYSYGVNSTEKGDLSSESTVSRIRTEHFPLTLESARPSHTSQYLCASSEKLDSYNEQFFGPGTRLTVL.

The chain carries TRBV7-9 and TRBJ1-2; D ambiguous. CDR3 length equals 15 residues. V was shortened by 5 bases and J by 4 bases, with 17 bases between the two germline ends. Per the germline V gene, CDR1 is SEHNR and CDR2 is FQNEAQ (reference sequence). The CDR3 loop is CASSPYSDGPYGYTF. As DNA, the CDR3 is TGTGCCAGCAGCCCATATTCGGACGGCCCCTATGGCTACACCTTC.

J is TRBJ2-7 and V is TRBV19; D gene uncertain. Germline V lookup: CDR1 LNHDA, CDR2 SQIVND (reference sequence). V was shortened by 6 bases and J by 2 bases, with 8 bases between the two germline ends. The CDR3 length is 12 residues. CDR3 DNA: TGTGCCAGTAGCGCCGGCGCCTACGAGCAGTACTTC. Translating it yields CASSAGAYEQYF.

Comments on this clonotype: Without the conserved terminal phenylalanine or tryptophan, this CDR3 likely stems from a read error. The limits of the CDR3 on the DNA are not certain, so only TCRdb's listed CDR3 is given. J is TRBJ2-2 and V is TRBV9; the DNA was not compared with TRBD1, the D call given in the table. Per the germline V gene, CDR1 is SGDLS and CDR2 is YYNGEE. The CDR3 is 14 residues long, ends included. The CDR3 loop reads CASSPSRRPVDSAG.

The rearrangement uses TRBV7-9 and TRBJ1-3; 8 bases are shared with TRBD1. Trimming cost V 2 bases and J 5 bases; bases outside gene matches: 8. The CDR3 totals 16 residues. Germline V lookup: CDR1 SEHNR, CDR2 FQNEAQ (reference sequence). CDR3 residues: CASSLLLGQDRNTIYF. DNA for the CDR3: TGTGCCAGCAGCTTATTACTGGGACAGGACAGAAACACCATATATTTT.